One TCR beta chain is described in this entry. In the original analysis: It was from reference gene primer amplification that nucleated cell counts were estimated. Profiled with immunoSEQ multiplex PCR; TCRdb holds only in-frame clones, not every one. The D gene and trimming were derived from the DNA, and the V and J assignments and clone size from that table. The profile covers roughly 210,000 clones, with roughly nine tenths appearing a single time and 1.5% to 2% taken by the ten largest. The data are from a study of blood T cell repertoires in COVID-19. Study as a whole: Sample material is recorded as cDNA or gDNA derived from T cells, B-cell-depleted T cells, or PBMCs.

The V end lost 2 bases, the J end lost 4 bases, and 12 bases lay between the germline ends. The CDR3 runs 15 residues. From germline, CDR1 is MNHEY and CDR2 SMNVEV (reference sequence). This sequence joins TRBV27 and TRBJ1-3; the D is unclear. This clonotype was obtained from a man between 65 and 80 years old with acute or convalescent COVID-19. Source material: peripheral blood. The CDR3 DNA is TGTGCCAGCAGTTTAATAGGCTCCGGGGGAAACACCATATATTTT. This encodes CASSLIGSGGNTIYF.